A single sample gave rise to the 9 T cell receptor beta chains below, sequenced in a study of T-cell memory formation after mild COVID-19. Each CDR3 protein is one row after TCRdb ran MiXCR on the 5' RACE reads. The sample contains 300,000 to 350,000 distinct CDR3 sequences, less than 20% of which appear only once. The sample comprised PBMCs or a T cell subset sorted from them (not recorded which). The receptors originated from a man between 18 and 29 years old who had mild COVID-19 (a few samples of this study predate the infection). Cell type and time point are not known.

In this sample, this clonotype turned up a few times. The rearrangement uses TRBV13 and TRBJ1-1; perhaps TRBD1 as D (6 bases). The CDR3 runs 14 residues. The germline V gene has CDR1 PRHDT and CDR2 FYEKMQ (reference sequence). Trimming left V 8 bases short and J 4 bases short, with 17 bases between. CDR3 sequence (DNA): TGTGCCAGCGTATGGGGCAGGGGATCCACTGAAGCTTTCTTT. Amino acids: CASVWGRGSTEAFF.

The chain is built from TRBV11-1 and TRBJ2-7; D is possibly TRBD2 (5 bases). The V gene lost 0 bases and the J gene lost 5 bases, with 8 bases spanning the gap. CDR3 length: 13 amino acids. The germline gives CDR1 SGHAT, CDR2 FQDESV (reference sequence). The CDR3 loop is CASSLAREHEQYV. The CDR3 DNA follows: TGTGCCAGCAGCTTAGCGAGGGAACACGAGCAGTACGTC.

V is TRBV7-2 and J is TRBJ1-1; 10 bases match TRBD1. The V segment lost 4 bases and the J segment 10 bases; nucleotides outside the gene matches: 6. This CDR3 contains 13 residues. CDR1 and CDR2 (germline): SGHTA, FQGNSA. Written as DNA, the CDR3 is TGTGCCAGCAGCTACCGGGACAGGGGCGCAGCTTTCTTT. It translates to CASSYRDRGAAFF.

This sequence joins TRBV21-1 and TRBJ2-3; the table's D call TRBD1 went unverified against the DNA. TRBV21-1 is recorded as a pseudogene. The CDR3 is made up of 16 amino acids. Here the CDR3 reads CASSTPAGQSTDTQYF. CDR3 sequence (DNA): TGTGCCAGCAGCACTCCAGCGGGACAAAGTACAGATACGCAGTATTTT.

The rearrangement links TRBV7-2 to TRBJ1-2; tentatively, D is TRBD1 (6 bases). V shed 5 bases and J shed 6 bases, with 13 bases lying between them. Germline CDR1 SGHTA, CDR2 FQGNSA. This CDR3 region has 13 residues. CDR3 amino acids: CASSKGQPHGYTF. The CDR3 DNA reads TGTGCCAGCAGCAAGGGACAACCCCATGGCTACACCTTC.

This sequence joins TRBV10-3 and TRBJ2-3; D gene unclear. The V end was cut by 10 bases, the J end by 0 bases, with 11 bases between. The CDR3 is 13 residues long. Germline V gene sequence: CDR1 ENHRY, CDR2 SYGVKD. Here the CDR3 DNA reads TGTGCCACCTCAAGGTCTAGCACAGATACGCAGTATTTT. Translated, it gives CATSRSSTDTQYF.

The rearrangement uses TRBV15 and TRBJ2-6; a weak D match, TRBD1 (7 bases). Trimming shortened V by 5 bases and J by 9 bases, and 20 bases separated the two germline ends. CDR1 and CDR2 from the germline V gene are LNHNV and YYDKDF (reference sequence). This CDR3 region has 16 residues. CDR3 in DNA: TGTGCCACCAGCTCTCCCGGCGGGACAGATTTCAACGTCCTGACTTTC. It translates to CATSSPGGTDFNVLTF. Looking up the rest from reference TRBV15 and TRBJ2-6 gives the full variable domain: DAMVIQNPRYQVTQFGKPVTLSCSQTLNHNVMYWYQQKSSQAPKLLFHYYDKDFNNEADTPDNFQSRRPNTSFCFLDIRSPGLGDTAMYLCATSSPGGTDFNVLTFGAGSRLTVL.

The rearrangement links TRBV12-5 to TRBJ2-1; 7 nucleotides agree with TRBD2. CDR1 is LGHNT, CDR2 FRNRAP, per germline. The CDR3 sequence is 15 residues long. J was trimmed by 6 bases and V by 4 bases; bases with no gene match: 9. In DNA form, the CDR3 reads TGTGCTAGTGGTTGGGGGGGATCTCGCAGCAATGAGCAGTTCTTC. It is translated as CASGWGGSRSNEQFF.

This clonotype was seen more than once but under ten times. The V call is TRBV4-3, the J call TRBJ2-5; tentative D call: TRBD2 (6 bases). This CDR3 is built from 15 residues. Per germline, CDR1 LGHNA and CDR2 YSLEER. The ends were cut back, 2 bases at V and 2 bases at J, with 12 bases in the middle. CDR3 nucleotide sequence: TGCGCCAGCAGCCAACATCGGGAGAGGCAAGAGACCCAGTACTTC. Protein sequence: CASSQHRERQETQYF.